The rows below give T cell receptor beta chains drawn from one sample of a study of tumor-infiltrating lymphocytes in primary liver carcinoma. TCRdb processed the multiplex PCR reads anew with MiXCR; each CDR3 protein has one entry. The sample has 80,000 or so distinct CDR3 sequences, 70% to 75% seen once. Sequencing was performed on liver tumor tissue from sampling region 4. The receptor source for this set is a woman aged 55-69 years with primary liver carcinoma and hepatitis B virus infection. The CDR3 runs from the conserved cysteine through the conserved F or W. The D gene is left open where the match is weak. The size of a clone is reported for some rows only, either as once, few or many, or as a class for expanded clones.

j_call	clone_size	v_call	d_call	cdr3_nt	cdr3_aa
TRBJ2-1	many	TRBV4-2	TRBD2	TGTGCCAGCAGCCAAGAGCCCCGGACTAGCGGGGGAATCAATGAGCAGTTCTTC	CASSQEPRTSGGINEQFF
TRBJ2-1	.	TRBV7-8	.	TGTGCTAGCAGCTTAAAATTGATCCATGAGCAGTTCTTC	CASSLKLIHEQFF
TRBJ1-1	medium-sized	TRBV11-2	.	TGTGCCAGCAGCTCAATAGTGGTCCATTACACTGAAGCTTTCTTT	CASSSIVVHYTEAFF
TRBJ1-2	few	TRBV5-1	TRBD1	TGCGCCAGCAGGGGGACAGGGGGATCTAACTATGGCTACACCTTC	CASRGTGGSNYGYTF
TRBJ1-1	.	TRBV11-2	.	TGTACCAGCAGCTTAGGGGCGAGCACTGGAGCTTTCTTT	CTSSLGASTGAFF
TRBJ2-7	many	TRBV10-2	.	TGCGCCAGCAGTGAGCTGGGCGGGATGGTCTACGAGCAGTACTTC	CASSELGGMVYEQYF
TRBJ1-1	few	TRBV11-1	.	TGTGCCAGCAGCTTAGGGGGTGACACTGAAGCTTTCTTT	CASSLGGDTEAFF
TRBJ2-3	.	TRBV7-3	.	TGTGCCAGCAGCCCTAGGGCTGGCGGGGCTAGCACAGATACGCAGTATTTT	CASSPRAGGASTDTQYF
TRBJ2-3	.	TRBV11-2	.	TGTGCCACCTGTCTGAGGGAGTTCGGGGTAGATACGCAGTACTTT	CATCLREFGVDTQYF
TRBJ2-5	.	TRBV6-2/TRBV6-3	.	TGTGCTAGCAGTACTGGACTAGGGGGGGAACAAGAGACCCAGTACTTC	CASSTGLGGEQETQYF
TRBJ1-2	once	TRBV7-9	.	TGTGCCAGCAACCCCGACGGGGGGGCCTATGGCTACACGTTC	CASNPDGGAYGYTF
TRBJ2-6	.	TRBV11-2	TRBD1	TGTGCCAGCAGCTTAGGGGGCACAGGGGCCAATGCCCTGACTTTC	CASSLGGTGANALTF
TRBJ2-2	.	TRBV10-2	.	TGTGCCAGCAGTGACCGTACCATCGGGGAGCTGTTTTTT	CASSDRTIGELFF
TRBJ2-2	once	TRBV9	.	TGTGCCAGCAGCGCAGCTTCCCGGGTGAGGGGCATCGGGGAGCTGTTTTTT	CASSAASRVRGIGELFF
TRBJ1-2	.	TRBV6-6	.	TGTGCCATCAGTTACTCGAGAGGCAGAACTGGTTATGGCTACACCTTC	CAISYSRGRTGYGYTF
TRBJ2-1	.	TRBV28	.	TGTGCCAGCAGGGGAGGCGGGGCCACCAGGTCCTCCAATGAGCAGTTCTTC	CASRGGGATRSSNEQFF